This entry features one TCR beta chain sequence. Original analysis: Reference gene primers were amplified, and this amplification served to estimate nucleated cell counts. Data came from immunoSEQ multiplex PCR; TCRdb stores just in-frame clones and leaves some out. The DNA was the basis for D and trimming; V, J and clone size are from that table. This sample has over 200,000 clones, with about 81% found just once. The sample comes from a study of blood T cell repertoires in COVID-19. All enrollees were roughly 18 to 90 years old and from roughly 22 US areas. Clinical histories supplied by participants themselves formed the basis of cohort assignment. Recovered status applied to Cohort 3 donors who had two consecutive negative PCRs. It also applied to those with clearance or with symptom resolution. V lost 0 bases to trimming and J lost 8 bases, with 17 bases between them. The CDR3 spans 15 residues. CDR1 SGHRS and CDR2 YFSETQ come from the germline V gene.

V usage is TRBV5-1 and J usage is TRBJ1-2, with a tentative D call TRBD1 (6 bases). Material for sequencing was PBMCs or T cells enriched from blood (not recorded which). This clonotype originated in a man between 35 and 55 years old who had recovered from COVID-19. In DNA, the CDR3 is TGCGCCAGCAGCTTGGCAGGGGCCGAAAGGGGAGGCTACACCTTC. It codes for CASSLAGAERGGYTF.